A selection of T cell receptor beta chains follows, all from one sample in a study of radiotherapy plus CTLA-4 blockade in lung cancer. TCRdb keeps only in-frame clones here, not all; method: immunoSEQ multiplex PCR. The sample consists of 40,000 to 50,000 clones, roughly 80% of them appearing once. Sequences were derived from peripheral blood, sampled from a patient treated with radiotherapy plus ipilimumab. These receptors all come from a human donor with non-small cell lung cancer who had stable disease on radiotherapy plus ipilimumab. The CDR3 runs from the conserved cysteine through the conserved F or W. A D gene is named only where the DNA matches it firmly. Size is omitted from some rows. Given values are once, few, many or a class for expanded clones.

j_gene: TRBJ1-3; d_gene: .; v_gene: TRBV6-5; abundance: .; CDR3nt: TGTGCCAGCAGTTACTCGGCGGGACCCTCTGGAAACACCATATATTTT; CDR3aa: CASSYSAGPSGNTIYF
j_gene: TRBJ2-3; d_gene: .; v_gene: TRBV6-5; abundance: .; CDR3nt: TGTGCCAGCAGTTACCGGACTGGCACAGATACGCAGTATTTT; CDR3aa: CASSYRTGTDTQYF
j_gene: TRBJ1-2; d_gene: .; v_gene: TRBV15; abundance: few; CDR3nt: TGTGCCACCAGCAGATCTTCAGGGGACGGCTACACCTTC; CDR3aa: CATSRSSGDGYTF
j_gene: TRBJ2-1; d_gene: .; v_gene: TRBV28; abundance: .; CDR3nt: TGTGCCAGCAGAACCAGGGGCAGCGCCCCCTACAATGAGCAGTTCTTC; CDR3aa: CASRTRGSAPYNEQFF
j_gene: TRBJ2-7; d_gene: TRBD1; v_gene: TRBV18; abundance: .; CDR3nt: TGTGCCAGCTCACCTGAGACAGGGCCCTACGAGCAGTACTTC; CDR3aa: CASSPETGPYEQYF
j_gene: TRBJ2-1; d_gene: TRBD2; v_gene: TRBV9; abundance: once; CDR3nt: TGTGCCAGCAGCGTAGAGCCTAGCGGGATAAACAATGAGCAGTTCTTC; CDR3aa: CASSVEPSGINNEQFF
j_gene: TRBJ2-5; d_gene: TRBD1; v_gene: TRBV7-9; abundance: .; CDR3nt: TGTGCCAGCAGCCAAAGAGGGACAGAACAAGAGACCCAGTACTTC; CDR3aa: CASSQRGTEQETQYF
j_gene: TRBJ2-7; d_gene: .; v_gene: TRBV5-1; abundance: .; CDR3nt: TGCGCCAGCAGCTTGGAAGGGGCTACGAACGAGCAGTACTTC; CDR3aa: CASSLEGATNEQYF
j_gene: TRBJ2-3; d_gene: TRBD2; v_gene: TRBV7-9; abundance: few; CDR3nt: TGTGCCAGCAGCTTAGTTAGTCTAGCGGGAGTTCCAGATACGCAGTATTTT; CDR3aa: CASSLVSLAGVPDTQYF
j_gene: TRBJ1-3; d_gene: .; v_gene: TRBV11-2; abundance: .; CDR3nt: TGTGCCAGCAGCTTAGGAGGGGGAATAATCTCTGGAAACACCATATATTTT; CDR3aa: CASSLGGGIISGNTIYF
j_gene: TRBJ2-2; d_gene: TRBD2; v_gene: TRBV7-9; abundance: .; CDR3nt: TGTGCCAGCAGTCAGGGACTAGTGATGAACGGGGAGCTGTTTTTT; CDR3aa: CASSQGLVMNGELFF
j_gene: TRBJ2-1; d_gene: TRBD2; v_gene: TRBV18; abundance: .; CDR3nt: TGTGCCAGCTCTCCGCGGGAGGGCTCCTACAATGAGCAGTTCTTC; CDR3aa: CASSPREGSYNEQFF
j_gene: TRBJ2-2; d_gene: TRBD2; v_gene: TRBV4-3; abundance: .; CDR3nt: TGCGCCAGCAGCCGGGAGGGCGGGGAGCTGTTTTTT; CDR3aa: CASSREGGELFF
j_gene: TRBJ2-1; d_gene: TRBD2; v_gene: TRBV5-4; abundance: .; CDR3nt: TGTGCCAGCAGCTTAGGCACGGGACTAGCAAGCGAGCAGTTCTTC; CDR3aa: CASSLGTGLASEQFF
j_gene: TRBJ2-7; d_gene: .; v_gene: TRBV5-8; abundance: few; CDR3nt: TGTGCCAGCAGCTCGGAGGTTAGCGGTGGGGGGGAGCAGTACTTC; CDR3aa: CASSSEVSGGGEQYF
j_gene: TRBJ2-7; d_gene: .; v_gene: TRBV19; abundance: few; CDR3nt: TGTGCCAGTAGATCGGGCTACGAGCAGTACTTC; CDR3aa: CASRSGYEQYF
j_gene: TRBJ1-4; d_gene: TRBD1; v_gene: TRBV30; abundance: few; CDR3nt: TGTGCCTGGAGTGGGACAGGCCTCATGGCAGCTAATGAAAAACTGTTTTTT; CDR3aa: CAWSGTGLMAANEKLFF
j_gene: TRBJ2-7; d_gene: TRBD1; v_gene: TRBV2; abundance: .; CDR3nt: TGTGCCAGCAGTAAGATGGGACAGGGGGCTGGTTACGAGCAGTACTTC; CDR3aa: CASSKMGQGAGYEQYF
j_gene: TRBJ2-3; d_gene: TRBD1; v_gene: TRBV7-3; abundance: .; CDR3nt: TGTGCCAGCAGCCCCGGGGACAGGGGAACAGATACGCAGTATTTT; CDR3aa: CASSPGDRGTDTQYF
j_gene: TRBJ2-1; d_gene: .; v_gene: TRBV9; abundance: .; CDR3nt: TGTGCCAGCAGCCCCGGCCGGACGGGAGTGCGGAATGAGCAGTTCTTC; CDR3aa: CASSPGRTGVRNEQFF
j_gene: TRBJ2-1; d_gene: TRBD1; v_gene: TRBV6-1; abundance: .; CDR3nt: TGTGCCAGCAGTGAAGGGACAGGGGGCTACAATGAGCAGTTCTTC; CDR3aa: CASSEGTGGYNEQFF
j_gene: TRBJ2-2; d_gene: .; v_gene: TRBV9; abundance: .; CDR3nt: TGTGCCAGCAGCGTTCAGGGTACGAACACCGGGGAGCTGTTTTTT; CDR3aa: CASSVQGTNTGELFF
j_gene: TRBJ1-4; d_gene: .; v_gene: TRBV5-6; abundance: .; CDR3nt: TGTGCCAGCAGTCGTACAGGGTTGGGGACTAATGAAAAACTGTTTTTT; CDR3aa: CASSRTGLGTNEKLFF
j_gene: TRBJ1-1; d_gene: .; v_gene: TRBV29-1; abundance: .; CDR3nt: TGCAGCGTTGAAGAAGATGGGGGCAGGGGCACTGAAGCTTTCTTT; CDR3aa: CSVEEDGGRGTEAFF
j_gene: TRBJ1-4; d_gene: .; v_gene: TRBV5-1; abundance: .; CDR3nt: TGCGCCAGCAGCTTGCGAGGTGGTACAGGGAAAGGTTATGAAAAACTGTTTTTT; CDR3aa: CASSLRGGTGKGYEKLFF
j_gene: TRBJ1-5; d_gene: .; v_gene: TRBV27; abundance: .; CDR3nt: TGTGCCAGCAGTTTCCGGTCCGAGAGCAATCAGCCCCAGCATTTT; CDR3aa: CASSFRSESNQPQHF
j_gene: TRBJ2-5; d_gene: TRBD1; v_gene: TRBV7-9; abundance: .; CDR3nt: TGTGCCAGCAGCTTCCCAGGGGGCCGGGAGACCCAGTACTTC; CDR3aa: CASSFPGGRETQYF
j_gene: TRBJ2-7; d_gene: .; v_gene: TRBV27; abundance: few; CDR3nt: TGTGCCAGCAGTTTCCGTATGACTCCTTCCTACGAGCAGTACTTC; CDR3aa: CASSFRMTPSYEQYF
j_gene: TRBJ2-1; d_gene: TRBD2; v_gene: TRBV2; abundance: .; CDR3nt: TGTGCCAGCAGGGACTATAGCGGGAGGGCCGACAATGAGCAGTTCTTC; CDR3aa: CASRDYSGRADNEQFF
j_gene: TRBJ2-5; d_gene: TRBD2; v_gene: TRBV5-1; abundance: .; CDR3nt: TGCGCCAGCAGCGCCGGGGGTAGCGGGAGGGCCGTAGAGACCCAGTACTTC; CDR3aa: CASSAGGSGRAVETQYF
j_gene: TRBJ2-1; d_gene: TRBD1; v_gene: TRBV9; abundance: .; CDR3nt: TGTGCCAGCAGCGTAGGGGGCAGGGGGCAAGGCAATGAGCAGTTCTTC; CDR3aa: CASSVGGRGQGNEQFF
j_gene: TRBJ2-7; d_gene: TRBD2; v_gene: TRBV10-3; abundance: .; CDR3nt: TGTGCCATCAGTGAGTCGACTCGGGAGCGGGAGGGCCTTTTGGGGCAGTACTTC; CDR3aa: CAISESTREREGLLGQYF
j_gene: TRBJ2-7; d_gene: TRBD2; v_gene: TRBV7-9; abundance: .; CDR3nt: TGTGCCAGCAGCGTTAGCGGGAGAACCTACGAGCAGTACTTC; CDR3aa: CASSVSGRTYEQYF
j_gene: TRBJ2-7; d_gene: TRBD2; v_gene: TRBV27; abundance: .; CDR3nt: TGTGCCAGCAGCCTACTAGCGGGAGAGTACGAGCAGTACTTC; CDR3aa: CASSLLAGEYEQYF
j_gene: TRBJ2-1; d_gene: TRBD2; v_gene: TRBV15; abundance: .; CDR3nt: TGTGCCACCAGCAGAGAGTCGGGAGGGCTGGGGGTAGGGAATGAGCAGTTCTTC; CDR3aa: CATSRESGGLGVGNEQFF
j_gene: TRBJ1-5; d_gene: .; v_gene: TRBV21-1; abundance: .; CDR3nt: TGTGCCAGCAGCAACGTCCAGGGGAGGGAACCTAGCAATCAGCCCCAGCATTTT; CDR3aa: CASSNVQGREPSNQPQHF
j_gene: TRBJ2-3; d_gene: TRBD2; v_gene: TRBV7-6; abundance: few; CDR3nt: TGTGCCAGCAGCTCCGGGACTAGCTCTAATACGCAGTATTTT; CDR3aa: CASSSGTSSNTQYF
j_gene: TRBJ1-4; d_gene: TRBD1; v_gene: TRBV9; abundance: .; CDR3nt: TGTGCCAGCAGCGCGAAAGACAGGGTAGAGGAAAAACTGTTTTTT; CDR3aa: CASSAKDRVEEKLFF
j_gene: TRBJ1-2; d_gene: .; v_gene: TRBV7-9; abundance: .; CDR3nt: TGTGCCAGCAGCGGGGGGTATGGCTACACCTTC; CDR3aa: CASSGGYGYTF
j_gene: TRBJ2-1; d_gene: TRBD2; v_gene: TRBV5-1; abundance: .; CDR3nt: TGCGCCAGCAGCTTGAGCCTAGCGGGAGCCGATGAGCAGTTCTTC; CDR3aa: CASSLSLAGADEQFF
j_gene: TRBJ2-1; d_gene: TRBD2; v_gene: TRBV6-5; abundance: .; CDR3nt: TGTGCCAGCAGTTACGAAGGGACTAGCGTCTACAATGAGCAGTTCTTC; CDR3aa: CASSYEGTSVYNEQFF
j_gene: TRBJ1-2; d_gene: TRBD1; v_gene: TRBV5-4; abundance: .; CDR3nt: TGTGCCAGCAGCTTGGCAGGGGGCGGCTATGGCTACACCTTC; CDR3aa: CASSLAGGGYGYTF
j_gene: TRBJ2-7; d_gene: TRBD2; v_gene: TRBV19; abundance: .; CDR3nt: TGTGCCAGTAGGTCCGGTGGCGGGAGGGCCTACGAGCAGTACTTC; CDR3aa: CASRSGGGRAYEQYF
j_gene: TRBJ2-7; d_gene: .; v_gene: TRBV7-9; abundance: .; CDR3nt: TGTGCCAGCAGCTTTTCAGGGGTCCCCGAGCAGTACTTC; CDR3aa: CASSFSGVPEQYF
j_gene: TRBJ2-6; d_gene: .; v_gene: TRBV25-1; abundance: .; CDR3nt: TGTGCCAGCCAAGAACGGAGAAGGGGGGCCAACGTCCTGACTTTC; CDR3aa: CASQERRRGANVLTF
j_gene: TRBJ2-7; d_gene: TRBD1; v_gene: TRBV28; abundance: .; CDR3nt: TGTGCCAGCAGACCACCCCCGGGACAGGGGGCCTACGAGCAGTACTTC; CDR3aa: CASRPPPGQGAYEQYF
j_gene: TRBJ2-1; d_gene: .; v_gene: TRBV7-9; abundance: .; CDR3nt: TGTGCCAGCAGCTTTATTGGACAGACAACAACCTACAATGAGCAGTTCTTC; CDR3aa: CASSFIGQTTTYNEQFF
j_gene: TRBJ1-2; d_gene: TRBD1; v_gene: TRBV27; abundance: .; CDR3nt: TGTGCCAGCAGGACGACGCGGACAGGGGGCGACTATGGCTACACCTTC; CDR3aa: CASRTTRTGGDYGYTF
j_gene: TRBJ2-1; d_gene: TRBD2; v_gene: TRBV2; abundance: .; CDR3nt: TGTGCCAGCATCGAGCGGGGAGACAATGAGCAGTTCTTC; CDR3aa: CASIERGDNEQFF
j_gene: TRBJ2-1; d_gene: .; v_gene: TRBV5-6; abundance: .; CDR3nt: TGTGCCAGCAGCTTGGACCGGGAGATCAATGAGCAGTTCTTC; CDR3aa: CASSLDREINEQFF
j_gene: TRBJ1-1; d_gene: .; v_gene: TRBV28; abundance: .; CDR3nt: TGTGCCAGCAGTTTACCAGGGCGGAGCACTGAAGCTTTCTTT; CDR3aa: CASSLPGRSTEAFF
j_gene: TRBJ1-5; d_gene: TRBD1; v_gene: TRBV6-6; abundance: once; CDR3nt: TGTGCCAGCAGTTACAACAGGGGTAATCAGCCCCAGCATTTT; CDR3aa: CASSYNRGNQPQHF
j_gene: TRBJ2-1; d_gene: TRBD2; v_gene: TRBV5-1; abundance: .; CDR3nt: TGCGCCAGCAGAGTGACTAGCGTAGGTAGGCATGAGCAGTTCTTC; CDR3aa: CASRVTSVGRHEQFF
j_gene: TRBJ2-2; d_gene: .; v_gene: TRBV7-3; abundance: once; CDR3nt: TGTGCCAGCAGCTTAACGTCTAGTACCGGGGAGCTGTTTTTT; CDR3aa: CASSLTSSTGELFF
j_gene: TRBJ1-1; d_gene: .; v_gene: TRBV2; abundance: .; CDR3nt: TGTGCCAGCAGTGAATCAGGGGCCCGCACTGAAGCTTTCTTT; CDR3aa: CASSESGARTEAFF
j_gene: TRBJ1-1; d_gene: .; v_gene: TRBV10-3; abundance: .; CDR3nt: TGTGCCATCAGTGAGTCGGTGACGGGAGCTGAAGCTTTCTTT; CDR3aa: CAISESVTGAEAFF
j_gene: TRBJ2-5; d_gene: TRBD2; v_gene: TRBV7-7; abundance: .; CDR3nt: TGTGCTAGCAGCCCACAAGCGGGAGTAGAGACCCAGTACTTC; CDR3aa: CASSPQAGVETQYF
j_gene: TRBJ2-2; d_gene: .; v_gene: TRBV7-2; abundance: .; CDR3nt: TGTGCCAGCAGCTTTGTGGAGGCCGGGGAGCTGTTTTTT; CDR3aa: CASSFVEAGELFF
j_gene: TRBJ2-3; d_gene: TRBD2; v_gene: TRBV7-6; abundance: .; CDR3nt: TGTGCCAGCAGCTTAGGCGGTGGCGGCGGGAGCTTCGCAGATACGCAGTATTTT; CDR3aa: CASSLGGGGGSFADTQYF